Following are 20 T cell receptor beta chains from one sample sequenced in a study of T cells in Graves' hyperthyroidism and ophthalmopathy. Amplification targeted TCR beta CDR3 regions from RNA transcripts. The HTBI set primed first-round TCR CDR3 RT-PCR. Each CDR3 protein gets one entry after TCRdb re-called the multiplex PCR reads with MiXCR. This sample has 450,000 to 700,000 distinct CDR3 sequences, with more than 45% found just once. Sequenced material: peripheral blood or thyroid tissue (not recorded which). These receptors were taken from a woman younger than 35 with Graves' hyperthyroidism.

The gene calls are TRBV2 and TRBJ2-1; 12 bases match TRBD1. CDR1 and CDR2 from the germline V gene are SNHLY and FYNNEI. This CDR3 contains 13 residues. With V trimmed by 8 bases and J by 9 bases, 5 bases remained unmatched. The DNA of the CDR3 is TGTGCCAGCCGGGACAGGGGGCGGGGTGAGCAGTTCTTC. Its translation: CASRDRGRGEQFF.

A note on this clonotype: This may be a read error, as it is one base from a much larger clone. The chain couples TRBV6-5 to TRBJ1-1; no clear D gene. CDR3 size: 17 residues. Germline CDR1 reads MNHEY; CDR2 reads SVGAGI. CDR3 bases: TGTGCCATCAGTTACTCGAGACAAATGGGGTTAAACACTGAAGCTTTCTTT. It encodes CAISYSRQMGLNTEAFF.

For this clonotype: Relative to the germline gene, one junction end is altered; a read error may explain this. The chain employs TRBV15 and TRBJ2-2, with TRBD1 identical over 7 bases. The CDR3 contains 15 residues. In germline, CDR1 is LNHNV, CDR2 YYDKDF (reference sequence). The CDR3 loop reads CATSRGGIRAGELFF. CDR3 nucleotides: TGTGCCACTAGCAGAGGGGGCATTAGGGCCGGGGAGCTGTTTTTT.

The chain carries TRBV25-1 and TRBJ2-3; TRBD2 matches 10 bases. The length of the CDR3 is 14 residues. Germline CDR1 and CDR2: MGHDK and SYGVNS. The CDR3 loop is CARGAGGRADTQYF. In nucleotides, the CDR3 is TGTGCTAGAGGAGCGGGAGGGAGGGCAGATACGCAGTATTTT.

V is TRBV12-3 or TRBV12-4 and J is TRBJ1-3; D may be TRBD1 (5 bases). The CDR3 spans 11 residues. Trimming left V 2 bases short and J 10 bases short, with 6 bases between. The CDR3 nucleotides read TGTGCCAGCAGTTTAAGGGGAACCATATATTTT. Protein: CASSLRGTIYF.

The chain combines TRBV19 with TRBJ2-2, with 13 bases lining up with TRBD2. Unmatched junction bases numbered 8, after V lost 5 bases and J lost 8 bases. Germline values: CDR1 LNHDA, CDR2 SQIVND (reference sequence). The CDR3 has 16 residues. CDR3 bases: TGTGCCAGTAGTCCCAGGGGGACTAGCGGGAAAGGGGAGCTGTTTTTT. It encodes CASSPRGTSGKGELFF.

This clonotype was seen ten or more times. CDR3 loop: CASSYSGWETQYF. In DNA form, the CDR3 reads TGTGCCAGCAGTTACTCCGGGTGGGAGACCCAGTACTTC. The genes are TRBV6-5 and TRBJ2-5; unclear D gene. In germline, CDR1 is MNHEY, CDR2 SVGAGI. The CDR3 sequence is 13 residues long. Trimming shortened V by 0 bases and J by 5 bases, and 7 bases separated the two germline ends.

This clonotype was seen repeatedly, ten times or more. The J gene is TRBJ2-7, the V gene TRBV7-2; no clear D gene. The CDR3 consists of 12 residues. Trimming took off 4 bases at V and 3 bases at J, with 7 bases between the two ends. The germline gives CDR1 SGHTA, CDR2 FQGNSA. The chain's CDR3 is CASSSDLYEQYF. The CDR3 nucleotides are TGTGCCAGCAGCTCTGACCTCTACGAGCAGTACTTC. Together with reference TRBV7-2 and TRBJ2-7, the CDR3 gives the full variable domain: GAGVSQSPSNKVTEKGKDVELRCDPISGHTALYWYRQSLGQGLEFLIYFQGNSAPDKSGLPSDRFSAERTGGSVSTLTIQRTQQEDSAVYLCASSSDLYEQYFGPGTRLTVT.

There are many counts of this clonotype. V gene TRBV6-1 combines with J gene TRBJ1-5; D is perhaps TRBD1 (6 bases). This CDR3 has 14 residues. V lost 6 bases to trimming and J lost 5 bases, with 14 bases between them. Germline lookup yields CDR1 MNHNS and CDR2 SASEGT. CDR3 in DNA: TGTGCCAGCAGCAAGGCACAGGGCGATCAGCCCCAGCATTTT. Translation: CASSKAQGDQPQHF.

This clonotype has ten or more counts. This sequence joins TRBV12-3 or TRBV12-4 and TRBJ2-5; the match to TRBD1 covers 9 bases. The CDR3 contains 15 residues. J was trimmed by 3 bases and V by 7 bases; bases with no gene match: 9. CDR3 DNA: TGTGCCAGCACCTCATCGGGACAGGGTGAAGAGACCCAGTACTTC. Translating it yields CASTSSGQGEETQYF.

The V call is TRBV11-3, the J call TRBJ2-7; no clear D. The V end lost 5 bases, the J end lost 7 bases, and 9 bases lay between the germline ends. The germline CDR1 and CDR2 sequences are SGHNT and YENEEA. The CDR3 length is 11 residues. CDR3: CASSVNNEQYF. For the CDR3, the DNA is TGTGCCAGCAGCGTGAACAATGAGCAGTACTTC. The full variable domain, in which reference TRBV11-3 and TRBJ2-7 provide the parts outside the CDR3, is EAGVVQSPRYKIIEKKQPVAFWCNPISGHNTLYWYLQNLGQGPELLIRYENEEAVDDSQLPKDRFSAERLKGVDSTLKIQPAELGDSAVYLCASSVNNEQYFGPGTRLTVT.

The rearrangement uses TRBV20-1 and TRBJ2-7; 10 nucleotides align to TRBD2. This CDR3 is 13 amino acids long. Germline assignment: CDR1 DFQATT and CDR2 SNEGSKA (reference sequence). Germline trimming cut 2 bases from V and 9 bases from J; bases unmatched to any gene: 7. This CDR3 is CSARSASGRAQYF. The CDR3 DNA reads TGCAGTGCTAGATCCGCTAGCGGGAGAGCGCAGTACTTC.

The J gene is TRBJ2-5, the V gene TRBV30; D ambiguous. Germline V lookup: CDR1 GTSNPN, CDR2 SVGIG (reference sequence). The CDR3 totals 12 residues. The V end was cut by 5 bases, the J end by 3 bases, with 10 bases between. The CDR3, as DNA: TGTGCCTGGGATGGAAACGAAGAGACCCAGTACTTC. Amino acids: CAWDGNEETQYF.

The genes are TRBV29-1 and TRBJ2-7; TRBD1 agrees at 10 bases. V shed 7 bases, J shed 3 bases, and the junction held 6 bases outside the gene matches. This CDR3 is built from 13 residues. CDR1 is SQVTM and CDR2 is ANQGSEA in the germline V gene. CDR3 in amino acids: CSADRGHIYEQYF. As DNA, the CDR3 is TGCAGCGCAGACAGGGGGCATATCTACGAGCAGTACTTC.

This sequence joins TRBV29-1 and TRBJ2-5; 14 nucleotides match TRBD2. Germline V gives CDR1 SQVTM, CDR2 ANQGSEA. The CDR3 runs to 13 residues. The ends lost 8 bases at V and 3 bases at J; junction bases unmatched: 2. The CDR3, as DNA: TGCAGCTTGGGACTAGCGGGAGAAGAGACCCAGTACTTC. Translated: CSLGLAGEETQYF.

This clonotype was seen a handful of times. The rearrangement links TRBV10-3 to TRBJ2-5; possibly TRBD1 or TRBD2 for D (5 bases each). Germline V lookup: CDR1 ENHRY, CDR2 SYGVKD. The length of the CDR3 is 12 residues. The CDR3 bases are TGTGCTAGAGTCTGGGACGGGGTGACCCAGTACTTC. Its protein product is CARVWDGVTQYF.

The chain recombines TRBV7-6 with TRBJ2-7; maybe TRBD1 (5 bases). The germline CDR1 and CDR2 sequences are SGHVS and FNYEAQ. Trimming stripped 6 bases from V and 1 base from J, with 19 bases between. CDR3 length: 16 residues. The CDR3 protein is CASRETASAPSYEQYF. The CDR3 coding sequence is TGTGCCAGCAGAGAGACAGCAAGTGCTCCTTCCTACGAGCAGTACTTC.

In this sample, this clonotype turned up many times. The chain uses TRBV7-2 and TRBJ1-1; D unclear. V was shortened by 3 bases and J by 4 bases, with 12 bases between the two germline ends. Germline V gene sequence: CDR1 SGHTA, CDR2 FQGNSA. CDR3 size: 14 residues. CDR3 DNA: TGTGCCAGCAGCTTTCAGTTGAGGGTCACTGAAGCTTTCTTT. Protein product: CASSFQLRVTEAFF.

The chain uses TRBV20-1 and TRBJ2-1, with 8 bases matching TRBD2. Trimming cost V 6 bases and J 4 bases; bases outside gene matches: 5. Germline V gene data show CDR1 as DFQATT and CDR2 as SNEGSKA (reference sequence). CDR3 length: 13 amino acids. CDR3 amino acids: CSAKIAGYNEQFF. In nucleotides, the CDR3 is TGCAGTGCGAAAATAGCGGGGTACAATGAGCAGTTCTTC.

The chain carries TRBV29-1 and TRBJ2-5; the match to TRBD1 covers 10 bases. The J segment lost 4 bases and the V segment lost 8 bases, leaving 7 bases of the junction unmatched. Looked up from germline, CDR1 is SQVTM and CDR2 is ANQGSEA. The CDR3 is 13 residues long. The CDR3 reads CSSGTGVRETQYF. The CDR3 coding sequence is TGCAGCTCCGGGACAGGGGTTCGAGAGACCCAGTACTTC.